The rows below give T cell receptor beta chains drawn from one sample of a study of technical replicates of blood from several donors. Profiling relied on immunoSEQ multiplex PCR, and the TCRdb table lists in-frame clones only, not all of them. Here the sample spans 53,000 or so clones, about 86% being singletons. Sequenced material: PBMCs. These receptor sequences come from a human donor in good health. Some clones in this sample may be carry-over from other donors' samples. CDR3s include the opening cysteine and the closing phenylalanine or tryptophan.

CDR3aa	v_gene	j_gene
CASTRTGTGTYEQYF	TRBV6-5	TRBJ2-7
CSVSGSWVNEQFF	TRBV29-1	TRBJ2-1
CASSQESLAGAVDEQFF	TRBV4-2	TRBJ2-1
CASGRGGQTDGYTF	TRBV13	TRBJ1-2
CTLSGLATDTQYF	TRBV29-1	TRBJ2-3
CASRSEEETQYF	TRBV6-5	TRBJ2-5
CATSRGRGATYTEAFF	TRBV15	TRBJ1-1
CASSATTGPYGYTF	TRBV25-1	TRBJ1-2
CASSYSGLAPYEQYF	TRBV6-5	TRBJ2-7
CASSEQGYEQFF	TRBV6-1	TRBJ2-1
CASSQETRGGRGYTF	TRBV4-3	TRBJ1-2
CASSVDSGALQYF	TRBV9	TRBJ2-3
CASSIGGAAGAKNIQYF	TRBV19	TRBJ2-4
CASSQDDRGNQPQHF	TRBV4-2	TRBJ1-5
CASSWGTSTDTQYF	TRBV5-1	TRBJ2-3
CASSRADGTLKKLFF	TRBV19	TRBJ1-4
CASTIGGQGYGYTF	TRBV28	TRBJ1-2
CASSQLTLAGDTGELFF	TRBV4-2	TRBJ2-2
CASSEQWTQYF	TRBV25-1	TRBJ2-5
CASSHPDRASYEQYF	TRBV4-1	TRBJ2-7
CASRGAGVGNEQFF	TRBV7-3	TRBJ2-1
CAWKTSGRSYEQYF	TRBV30	TRBJ2-7
CASSQELWDTPYGYTF	TRBV4-2	TRBJ1-2
CASSTWGQGARWTEAFF	TRBV21-1	TRBJ1-1
CASSLGTGDEQYF	TRBV5-1	TRBJ2-7
CASSPGSNQPQHF	TRBV18	TRBJ1-5
CASSLIEVNTEAFF	TRBV5-4	TRBJ1-1